The sample holds one count of the clone carrying this T cell receptor (beta chain). Its antigen is still unknown. The data originate from a study of cytomegalovirus exposure and HLA in healthy donors. J lost 7 bases, V lost 6 bases, and 18 bases had no gene match. The CDR3 is 17 residues long. The germline CDR1 and CDR2 sequences are SNHLY and FYNNEI. Primers: 60 Vbeta forward and 13 Jbeta reverse. Some clones are missing from TCRdb's copy, which holds only in-frame ones; the method was immunoSEQ multiplex PCR. The sample records around 120,000 clones, under 90% being singletons. Study observations and caveats: When a later analysis was performed, an Asian-associated ancestry cluster reportedly had fewer N-insertions than the approximately 700-donor mean.

The TCR originated in a female donor in good health and CMV-seropositive. Sequencing was carried out using PBMCs. The gene calls are TRBV2 and TRBJ1-5; 7 bases line up with TRBD1. CDR3 sequence: CASSYSLTGKPGQPQHF. CDR3 nucleotides: TGTGCCAGCAGCTATTCTCTGACAGGGAAGCCGGGCCAGCCCCAGCATTTT.